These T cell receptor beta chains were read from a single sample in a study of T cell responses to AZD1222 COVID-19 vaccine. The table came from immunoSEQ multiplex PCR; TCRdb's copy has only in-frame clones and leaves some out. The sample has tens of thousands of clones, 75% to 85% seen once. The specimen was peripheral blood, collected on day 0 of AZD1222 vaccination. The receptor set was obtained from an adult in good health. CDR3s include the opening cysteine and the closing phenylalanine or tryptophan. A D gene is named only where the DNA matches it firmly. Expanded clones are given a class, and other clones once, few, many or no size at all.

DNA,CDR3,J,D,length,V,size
TGTGCCAGCAGTCCGGGACAGGACTATGGCTACACCTTC,CASSPGQDYGYTF,TRBJ1-2,TRBD1,13,TRBV3-1/TRBV3-2,NA
TGTGCCAGCAGCGAGGGAGCGGGGGGGAGCACAGATACGCAGTATTTT,CASSEGAGGSTDTQYF,TRBJ2-3,TRBD2,16,TRBV9,NA
TGCGCCAGCAGTCTCGGACCGGGACAGGGTCACTCACCCCTCCACTTT,CASSLGPGQGHSPLHF,TRBJ1-6,TRBD1,16,TRBV5-1,NA
TGTGCCAGCAGTTTAGCAGGGCGAAGCACTGAAGCTTTCTTT,CASSLAGRSTEAFF,TRBJ1-1,NA,14,TRBV27,NA
TGTGCCAGCAGCTTCGAACCGAAAAGCTCCTACAATGAGCAGTTCTTC,CASSFEPKSSYNEQFF,TRBJ2-1,NA,16,TRBV7-6,NA
TGCGCCAGCGGCAAGACAGGGAACACCGGGGAGCTGTTTTTT,CASGKTGNTGELFF,TRBJ2-2,NA,14,TRBV5-1,NA
TGCGCCAGCAGCTTGTCTAGCGGGGTATCCTACAATGAGCAGTTCTTC,CASSLSSGVSYNEQFF,TRBJ2-1,TRBD2,16,TRBV5-1,NA
TGTGCCAGCAGCCAATACCGGTACGAGCAGTACTTC,CASSQYRYEQYF,TRBJ2-7,NA,12,TRBV3-1/TRBV3-2,NA
TGTGCCAGCTCACCAGTCGCAGGAGGCACAGATACGCAGTATTTT,CASSPVAGGTDTQYF,TRBJ2-3,NA,15,TRBV18,NA
TGTGCCAGCAGCTTAATCTGGCGGGGGACCCAAGATTGGGACGAGCAGTACTTC,CASSLIWRGTQDWDEQYF,TRBJ2-7,TRBD2,18,TRBV11-3,NA
TGCAGCGCCCCCGGACAGGGTGACTATGGCTACACCTTC,CSAPGQGDYGYTF,TRBJ1-2,TRBD1,13,TRBV29-1,NA
TGTGCCAGTAGTATGGGGGTTAACTATGGCTACACCTTC,CASSMGVNYGYTF,TRBJ1-2,NA,13,TRBV19,NA
TGTGCCAGCACCCCGGGACTCAGCTCTGGAAACACCATATATTTT,CASTPGLSSGNTIYF,TRBJ1-3,NA,15,TRBV7-6,NA
TGTGCCACCAGTGATTCCAGTCCTGGAAACACCATATATTTT,CATSDSSPGNTIYF,TRBJ1-3,NA,14,TRBV24-1,NA
TGTGCCAGCAGTCCTTCTACAGGGTTTCGGCCCGGAAACACCATATATTTT,CASSPSTGFRPGNTIYF,TRBJ1-3,NA,17,TRBV6-6,NA
TGTGCCAGCAGAAGGACTAGCACAGATACGCAGTATTTT,CASRRTSTDTQYF,TRBJ2-3,NA,13,TRBV6-5,NA
TGTGCCAGTAGTCAGGTATATGGCTACACCTTC,CASSQVYGYTF,TRBJ1-2,NA,11,TRBV19,NA
TGTGCCAGCAGCCAAGATCAGGGCACCCCTAACTACACCTTC,CASSQDQGTPNYTF,TRBJ1-2,NA,14,TRBV4-2,NA
TGTGCCAGTAGGGGGGCAAGGAATGAGCAGTTCTTC,CASRGARNEQFF,TRBJ2-1,NA,12,TRBV19,NA
TGTGCCAGCAGCTTATCTTACACTGAAGCTTTCTTT,CASSLSYTEAFF,TRBJ1-1,NA,12,TRBV11-2,NA
TGTGCCAGCAGCTTAGGGGCAACGGCTTTCTTT,CASSLGATAFF,TRBJ1-1,NA,11,TRBV12-3/TRBV12-4,NA
TGTGCCAGCTCACCACCGGGACAGGGAAGGACTGAAGCTTTCTTT,CASSPPGQGRTEAFF,TRBJ1-1,TRBD1,15,TRBV18,NA
TGTGCCAGCAGCTTGCCGGCCGGGCGGGGGCTTTACAATGAGCAGTTCTTC,CASSLPAGRGLYNEQFF,TRBJ2-1,NA,17,TRBV7-9,once
TGTGCCAGCAGCTCGGACAGGGGAAGTCGCTACGAGCAGTACTTC,CASSSDRGSRYEQYF,TRBJ2-7,TRBD1,15,TRBV7-9,NA
TGTGCCAGTAGTATAGTAGGGGGTCAGCCCCAGCATTTT,CASSIVGGQPQHF,TRBJ1-5,NA,13,TRBV19,many
TGTGCCAGCAGCCGTACTAGTCTCGACGAGCAGTACTTC,CASSRTSLDEQYF,TRBJ2-7,NA,13,TRBV6-6,NA
TGTGCCTGGAGTCTTGAGGACAGCCCCGAGCAGCCCCAGCATTTT,CAWSLEDSPEQPQHF,TRBJ1-5,NA,15,TRBV30,NA
TGCGCCAGCAGCCAAGAGGGGCAGTCCGGCAATGAGCAGTTCTTC,CASSQEGQSGNEQFF,TRBJ2-1,NA,15,TRBV4-1,NA
TGTGCAAGTCGCTTACTCCCTCCCTACGAGCAGTACTTC,CASRLLPPYEQYF,TRBJ2-7,NA,13,TRBV12-2,NA
TGCGCCAGCAGCTTTGGGGACAGGGAAGGAGATGAGCAGTTCTTC,CASSFGDREGDEQFF,TRBJ2-1,TRBD1,15,TRBV5-1,NA
TGTGCCAGCAGCTTAGAGGGGGGGTGGACAGATACGCAGTATTTT,CASSLEGGWTDTQYF,TRBJ2-3,NA,15,TRBV7-8,NA
TGTGCCAGCAGCCCGACAGGGGGGAATGAAAAACTGTTTTTT,CASSPTGGNEKLFF,TRBJ1-4,TRBD1,14,TRBV11-3,NA
TGTGCCAGCAGCTTGGACGGGGGCAGGGGAAGTAATGAAAAACTGTTTTTT,CASSLDGGRGSNEKLFF,TRBJ1-4,NA,17,TRBV5-4,NA
TGTGCCAGTAGTATAGATGGTAGCGCGGAGACCCAGTACTTC,CASSIDGSAETQYF,TRBJ2-5,NA,14,TRBV19,NA
TGTGCCAGCTCCCCTGGCCCCTCGGCCTACGAGCAGTACTTC,CASSPGPSAYEQYF,TRBJ2-7,NA,14,TRBV9,NA
TGTGCCACCAGTGATCAATCCGACAGGGTAGCTGGCTACACCTTC,CATSDQSDRVAGYTF,TRBJ1-2,TRBD1,15,TRBV24-1,NA
TGCGCCAGCAGTTCCCCACCGGATACGCAGTATTTT,CASSSPPDTQYF,TRBJ2-3,NA,12,TRBV10-2,few
TGTGCCAGTAGTATAGCAAGAGGACACCGCCAAGAGACCCAGTACTTC,CASSIARGHRQETQYF,TRBJ2-5,NA,16,TRBV19,NA
TGTGCCAGCAGCCAAGAGAGGACAGGGAATGGCTACACCTTC,CASSQERTGNGYTF,TRBJ1-2,TRBD1,14,TRBV14,NA
TGTGCCAGCAGAACCGGGACAGGGAATTCACCCCTCCACTTT,CASRTGTGNSPLHF,TRBJ1-6,TRBD1,14,TRBV5-6,NA
TGTGCCTGGAGTCACAGTCTCAATCAGCCCCAGCATTTT,CAWSHSLNQPQHF,TRBJ1-5,NA,13,TRBV30,NA
TGCGCCAGCAGCCAAGATTCCCAGGGCGCGGTAGTTTCGGCTTTCTTT,CASSQDSQGAVVSAFF,TRBJ1-1,NA,16,TRBV4-3,NA
TGTGCCAGCAGCCCGACAGGGGGCGCGACAGATACGCAGTATTTT,CASSPTGGATDTQYF,TRBJ2-3,TRBD1,15,TRBV16,NA
TGTGCCAGCACAACCCGGACAGGGAATAATTCACCCCTCCACTTT,CASTTRTGNNSPLHF,TRBJ1-6,TRBD1,15,TRBV11-3,NA
TGTGCCAGCTCACCCGACATTACCTCACCCCTCCACTTT,CASSPDITSPLHF,TRBJ1-6,NA,13,TRBV18,NA
TGTGCCAGCAGTGATCGGCTGGAGACCGGGGAGCTGTTTTTT,CASSDRLETGELFF,TRBJ2-2,NA,14,TRBV6-1,few
TGTGCCAGCAGCTTCCGAGCGGACGAGCAGTACTTC,CASSFRADEQYF,TRBJ2-7,NA,12,TRBV5-5,NA
TGTGCCAGCAGCCCTCGACTAGCGGGGTACAATGAGCAGTTCTTC,CASSPRLAGYNEQFF,TRBJ2-1,TRBD2,15,TRBV3-1/TRBV3-2,NA
TGTGCCAGCAGCGTCGGGACGGACGAGCAGTACTTC,CASSVGTDEQYF,TRBJ2-7,NA,12,TRBV7-9,NA
TGTGCCAGCACCCTGGACAGGGGAGACGAGCAGTACTTC,CASTLDRGDEQYF,TRBJ2-7,TRBD1,13,TRBV11-2,NA
TGTGCCAGCAGCGTAATGGGGACAGGGTTCCAAGAGACCCAGTACTTC,CASSVMGTGFQETQYF,TRBJ2-5,TRBD1,16,TRBV9,NA
TGTGCCAGCAGTTTAGGGGGGCGCTTTCTTCCTGAAGCTTTCTTT,CASSLGGRFLPEAFF,TRBJ1-1,NA,15,TRBV27,NA
TGTGCCAGCAGTTTATTCCGGACGGAAACCTACGAGCAGTACTTC,CASSLFRTETYEQYF,TRBJ2-7,NA,15,TRBV28,few
TGTGCCAGCAGCCGAAGCGGGGGCAATGAGCAGTTCTTC,CASSRSGGNEQFF,TRBJ2-1,TRBD2,13,TRBV7-3,NA
TGTGCCTGGAGTGGTTTCAGGGGAGTAAAAAATTCACCCCTCCACTTT,CAWSGFRGVKNSPLHF,TRBJ1-6,NA,16,TRBV30,few
TGTGCCAGCAGCTTAATCGGGGATCCCTACGAGCAGTACTTC,CASSLIGDPYEQYF,TRBJ2-7,NA,14,TRBV7-3,NA
TGTGCCTGGAGTGGATTTAGGGTAGGAGATACGCAGTATTTT,CAWSGFRVGDTQYF,TRBJ2-3,NA,14,TRBV30,NA
TGTGCCATCACCTGGGGGGAAAATCAGCCCCAGCATTTT,CAITWGENQPQHF,TRBJ1-5,NA,13,TRBV10-3,NA
TGTGCCAGCAGCCAAGACGGCGGAGAGCGGGGGATATCAGAGACCCAGTACTTC,CASSQDGGERGISETQYF,TRBJ2-5,TRBD2,18,TRBV4-2,NA